The following is a TCR beta chain sequence with its context. What it recognizes is unknown. V was clipped by 4 bases and J by 3 bases; unmatched bases: 3. There are 14 residues in the CDR3. Per the germline V gene, CDR1 is SEHNR and CDR2 is FQNEAQ (reference sequence). Reverse transcribed after extraction, RNA yielded cDNA as the sequencing template. Assay: immunoSEQ multiplex PCR; the TCRdb copy retains only in-frame clones and omits some. The sample holds around 80,000 clones, just over 50% seen once. This record comes from a study of CD8+ T cells in alopecia areata. Findings and caveats of the study: Compared with mice, patients displayed less clear TCR sharing, possibly for HLA-related reasons.

The sample taken for sequencing was NKG2D-high CD8+ T cells sorted from blood. The chain combines TRBV7-9 with TRBJ2-7, with 10 bases aligning to TRBD1. The sequence came from a human donor with alopecia areata. The CDR3 bases are TGTGCCAGCAGCTCGGGACAGGGGAGCTACGAGCAGTACTTC. The encoded protein is CASSSGQGSYEQYF.